These T cell receptor beta chains were read from a single sample in a study of shared clonotypes between healthy human individuals. Clones were read by immunoSEQ multiplex PCR, and TCRdb kept only the in-frame ones, dropping some. The table lists fewer than 2.5 million clones, over 85% of them singletons. Specimen: naive CD4+ T cells from PBMCs. Every receptor here comes from a man aged 18-30 years in good health. Some clones in this sample may be carry-over from other donors' samples. CDR3s include the opening cysteine and the closing phenylalanine or tryptophan.

J | V | CDR3
TRBJ2-2 | TRBV7-3 | CASSLGVAGKNTGELFF
TRBJ2-2 | TRBV7-6 | CASSLLAGGPDTGELFF
TRBJ1-1 | TRBV28 | CASGGSGNTEAFF
TRBJ2-5 | TRBV11-2 | CASSLLRGGRGETQYF
TRBJ1-1 | TRBV7-2 | CASTPGRGGNTEAFF
TRBJ2-1 | TRBV28 | CASSLIGLAGGSSEQFF
TRBJ1-5 | TRBV30 | CAWSPGRPNQPQHF
TRBJ2-2 | TRBV7-7 | CASSSVNTGELFF
TRBJ2-7 | TRBV28 | CASSLYRRSHEQYF
TRBJ2-2 | TRBV14 | CASSQDRWEGSPGELFF
TRBJ2-5 | TRBV7-9 | CASSPGTGGWETQYF
TRBJ2-3 | TRBV19 | CASSIGGLAGAPDTQYF
TRBJ2-7 | TRBV5-1 | CASSPTDSGHEQYF
TRBJ2-7 | TRBV7-9 | CASSLRGLVAYEQYF
TRBJ1-2 | TRBV5-1 | CASSRYPLSLDDGYTF
TRBJ1-3 | TRBV30 | CAGRPKGADTIYF
TRBJ2-4 | TRBV4-1 | CASSQWGSGRGNIQYF
TRBJ2-6 | TRBV9 | CASSVGVRQGLREVLTF
TRBJ1-4 | TRBV6-1 | CASSEATGLGEKLFF
TRBJ2-1 | TRBV6-1 | CASSEAPMGVEQFF
TRBJ2-3 | TRBV21-1 | CAIPPAGPAYGRYF
NA | TRBV11-3 | CASSLGPGGNYEQYF
TRBJ2-1 | TRBV11-3 | CASSLRGINSYNEQFF
TRBJ2-7 | TRBV10-3 | CAISGRQGDHEQYF
TRBJ2-5 | TRBV5-5 | CASSRLAGEEETQYF
TRBJ1-2 | TRBV5-1 | CASSLQGTAAIPYGYTF
TRBJ2-2 | TRBV5-1 | CASSYTGTANTGELFF
TRBJ2-3 | TRBV5-1 | CASSWAGTSEDTQYF
TRBJ2-4 | TRBV12-5 | CASGISGTNIQYF
TRBJ1-3 | TRBV5-1 | CASSLAAANSGNTIYF